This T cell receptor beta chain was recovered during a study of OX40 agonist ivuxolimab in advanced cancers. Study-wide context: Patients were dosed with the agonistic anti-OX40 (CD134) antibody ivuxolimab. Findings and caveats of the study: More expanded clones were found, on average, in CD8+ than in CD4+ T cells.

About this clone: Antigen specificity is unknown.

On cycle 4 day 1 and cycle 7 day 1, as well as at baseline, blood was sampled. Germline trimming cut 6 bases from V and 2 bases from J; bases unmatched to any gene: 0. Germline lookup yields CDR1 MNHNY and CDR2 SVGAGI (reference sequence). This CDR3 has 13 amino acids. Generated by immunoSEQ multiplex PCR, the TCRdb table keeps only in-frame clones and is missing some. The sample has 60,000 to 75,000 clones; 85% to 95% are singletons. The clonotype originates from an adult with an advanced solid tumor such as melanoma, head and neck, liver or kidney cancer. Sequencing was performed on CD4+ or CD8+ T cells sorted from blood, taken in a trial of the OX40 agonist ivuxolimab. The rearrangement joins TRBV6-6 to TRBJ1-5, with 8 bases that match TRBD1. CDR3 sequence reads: CASRGQGNQPQHF. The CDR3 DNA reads TGTGCCAGCAGGGGACAGGGCAATCAGCCCCAGCATTTT.